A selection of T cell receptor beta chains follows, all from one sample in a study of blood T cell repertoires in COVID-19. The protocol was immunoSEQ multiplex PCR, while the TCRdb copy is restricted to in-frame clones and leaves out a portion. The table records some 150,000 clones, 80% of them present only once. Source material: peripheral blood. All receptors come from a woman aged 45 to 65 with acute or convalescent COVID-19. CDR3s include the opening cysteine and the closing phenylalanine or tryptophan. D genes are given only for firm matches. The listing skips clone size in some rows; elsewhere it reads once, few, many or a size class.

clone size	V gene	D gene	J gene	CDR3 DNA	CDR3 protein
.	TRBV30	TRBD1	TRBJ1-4	TGTGCCTGGTCGGGACAGTCCGGAGAAAAACTGTTTTTT	CAWSGQSGEKLFF
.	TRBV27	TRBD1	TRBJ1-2	TGTGCCAGCAGTTTATCAGGGGACAGTGGCTACACCTTC	CASSLSGDSGYTF
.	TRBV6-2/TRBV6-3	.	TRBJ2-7	TGTGCCAGCAGTTGGGGGCTACTCGAGCAGTACTTC	CASSWGLLEQYF
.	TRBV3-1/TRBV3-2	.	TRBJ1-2	TGTGCCAGCAGCCAAGCAGGCGGGGGTGGCTACACCTTC	CASSQAGGGGYTF
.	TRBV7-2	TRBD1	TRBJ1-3	TGTGCCAGCAGCCCGGGACAGGACCCTGGAAACACCATATATTTT	CASSPGQDPGNTIYF
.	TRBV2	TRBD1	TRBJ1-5	TGTGCCAGCAGTCGACAGGGAAACAATCAGCCCCAGCATTTT	CASSRQGNNQPQHF
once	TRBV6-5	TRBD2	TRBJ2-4	TGTGCCAGCAGTTTTACTAGCGGGGGATCCAAAAACATTCAGTACTTC	CASSFTSGGSKNIQYF
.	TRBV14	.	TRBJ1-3	TGTGCCAGCAGTAGAGTGGCCGCGGAGCTCGGAAACACCATATATTTT	CASSRVAAELGNTIYF
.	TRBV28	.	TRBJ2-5	TGTGCCAGCAGTAAAGGACAAGCACGAGAGACCCAGTACTTC	CASSKGQARETQYF
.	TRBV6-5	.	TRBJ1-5	TGTGCCAGCAGTCGGGTACATTATAGCAATCAGCCCCAGCATTTT	CASSRVHYSNQPQHF
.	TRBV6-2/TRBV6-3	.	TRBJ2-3	TGTGCCAGCAGTTACTCGCCAGGGCTCGGCACAGATACGCAGTATTTT	CASSYSPGLGTDTQYF
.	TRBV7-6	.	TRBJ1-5	TGTGCCAGCAGCCTTTCTCAGAATCAGCCCCAGCATTTT	CASSLSQNQPQHF
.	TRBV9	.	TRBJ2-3	TGTGCCAGCAGCGCGGGGGGCCTGGATACGCAGTATTTT	CASSAGGLDTQYF
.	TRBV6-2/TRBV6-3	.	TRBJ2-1	TGTGCCAGCAACCCGCTCCGGCGGGGGCTGAATGAGCAGTTCTTC	CASNPLRRGLNEQFF
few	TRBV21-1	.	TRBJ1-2	TGTGCCAGCAGCAACCCGGGACAGATACCTAACACCTTC	CASSNPGQIPNTF
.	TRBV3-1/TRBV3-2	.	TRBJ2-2	TGTGCCAGCAGCCAAGATCTCGGACTCGAGAACACCGGGGAGCTGTTTTTT	CASSQDLGLENTGELFF
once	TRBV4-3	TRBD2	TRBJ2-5	TGCGCCAGCAGCCAAACTAGCGGGCCCGCCTTCGGGGAGACCCAGTACTTC	CASSQTSGPAFGETQYF
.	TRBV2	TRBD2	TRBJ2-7	TGTGCCAGCAGGAGCGGGGGGGGTCCGAGGGAGCAGTACTTC	CASRSGGGPREQYF
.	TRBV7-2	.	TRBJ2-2	TGTGCCAGCAGCTCCGGCACCGGGACATACACCGGGGAGCTGTTTTTT	CASSSGTGTYTGELFF
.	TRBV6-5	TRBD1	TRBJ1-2	TGTGCCAGCAGCGCCAGGGGGACCGTGAATGGCTACACCTTC	CASSARGTVNGYTF
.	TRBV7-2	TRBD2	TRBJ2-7	TGTGCCAGCAACTGGGGGGGCGGGAGGTACGAGCAGTACTTC	CASNWGGGRYEQYF
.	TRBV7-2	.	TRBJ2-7	TGTGCCAGCAGCTTAATCCTAGCCTCCTACGAGCAGTACTTC	CASSLILASYEQYF
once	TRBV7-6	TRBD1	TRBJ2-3	TGTGCCAGCAGCCCCTTAGGAACAGGGGGCATCACAGATACGCAGTATTTT	CASSPLGTGGITDTQYF
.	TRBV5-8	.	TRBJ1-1	TGTGCCAGCCTGGGCGGGACCCTGGCTGAAGCTTTCTTT	CASLGGTLAEAFF
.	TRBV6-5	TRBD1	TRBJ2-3	TGTGCCAGCAGTTACTTGGACAGGGGAACAGATACGCAGTATTTT	CASSYLDRGTDTQYF
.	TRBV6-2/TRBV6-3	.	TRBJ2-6	TGTGCCAGCAGTCGCCGCGTCGAGGGAGCCAACGTCCTGACTTTC	CASSRRVEGANVLTF
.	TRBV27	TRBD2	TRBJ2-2	TGTGCCAGCAGTCGGACTAGCGGGCTAACCGGGGAGCTGTTTTTT	CASSRTSGLTGELFF
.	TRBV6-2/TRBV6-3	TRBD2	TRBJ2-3	TGTGCCAGCAGCCAGGGACTAGCGGGGGGGCAAGATACGCAGTATTTT	CASSQGLAGGQDTQYF
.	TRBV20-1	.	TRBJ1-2	TGCAGTGCTCACTTACCTCCCTACACCTTC	CSAHLPPYTF
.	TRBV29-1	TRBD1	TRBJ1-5	TGCAGCGTTGGGGACAGGGAGTCGCAGCCCCAGCATTTT	CSVGDRESQPQHF
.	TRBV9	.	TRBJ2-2	TGTGCCAGCAGCGTAGACTACACCGGGGAGCTGTTTTTT	CASSVDYTGELFF
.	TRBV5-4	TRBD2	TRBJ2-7	TGTGCCAGCAGCTCCGGGACTAGCGGAGTCTACGAGCAGTACTTC	CASSSGTSGVYEQYF
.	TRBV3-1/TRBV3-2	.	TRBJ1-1	TGTGCCAGCAGCCAAAGCCGCGGGGGAACTGAAGCTTTCTTT	CASSQSRGGTEAFF
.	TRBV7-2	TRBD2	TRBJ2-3	TGTGCCAGCAGCTTAGCGCTAGCGGGGCCCACAGATACGCAGTATTTT	CASSLALAGPTDTQYF
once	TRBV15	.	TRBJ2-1	TGTGCCACCAGCAGAGCGCAGGGCGCAAATGAGCAGTTCTTC	CATSRAQGANEQFF
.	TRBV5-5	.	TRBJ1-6	TGTGCCAGCAGCTTGGTGGGGGGGCTTTATTCACCCCTCCACTTT	CASSLVGGLYSPLHF
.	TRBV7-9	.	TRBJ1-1	TGTGCCAGCAGCTTAGACCAGGGCATCACTGAAGCTTTCTTT	CASSLDQGITEAFF
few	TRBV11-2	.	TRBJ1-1	TGTGCCAGCAGCCCTAAGTTGGTACGTGCCACTGAAGCTTTCTTT	CASSPKLVRATEAFF
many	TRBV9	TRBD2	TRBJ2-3	TGTGCCAGCAGCGTAAGCGGGGCGCCGATTTCGACAGATACGCAGTATTTT	CASSVSGAPISTDTQYF
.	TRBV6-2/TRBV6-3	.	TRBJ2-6	TGTGCCAGCAGTTACTCGCAGATCCTCGGGGCCAACGTCCTGACTTTC	CASSYSQILGANVLTF
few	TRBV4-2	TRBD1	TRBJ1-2	TGTGCCAGCAGCCAAGATCTGCGGAGGGGGCTAAATGGCTACACCTTC	CASSQDLRRGLNGYTF
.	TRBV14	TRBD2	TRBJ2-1	TGTGCCAGCAGCCCCTTAATGTCCGGGACTAGCGGGGCCTCTGAGCAGTTCTTC	CASSPLMSGTSGASEQFF
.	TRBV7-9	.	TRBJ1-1	TGTGCCAGCAGCTTCGCGGGTAAGACTGAAGCTTTCTTT	CASSFAGKTEAFF
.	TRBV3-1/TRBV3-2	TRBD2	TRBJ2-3	TGTGCCAGCAGCCAGGCTAGCGGGGGGTCCACAGATACGCAGTATTTT	CASSQASGGSTDTQYF
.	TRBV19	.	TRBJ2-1	TGTGCCAGTAGTATAGAATCTTTAGTTTACAATGAGCAGTTCTTC	CASSIESLVYNEQFF
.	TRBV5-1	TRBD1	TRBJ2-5	TGCGCCAGCAGCGTGACAGGGGACCCAGGTGGAGAGACCCAGTACTTC	CASSVTGDPGGETQYF
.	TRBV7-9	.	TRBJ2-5	TGTGCCAGCAATTCAGGGGACGAGACCCAGTACTTC	CASNSGDETQYF
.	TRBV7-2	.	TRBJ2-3	TGTGCCAGCAGCCCCAGCCTGGGTGGGGGGGCCACGCAGTATTTT	CASSPSLGGGATQYF
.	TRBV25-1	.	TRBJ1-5	TGTGCCAGCAGTGAGGACGTAGGGGATAGCAATCAGCCCCAGCATTTT	CASSEDVGDSNQPQHF
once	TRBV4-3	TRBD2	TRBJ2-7	TGCGCCAGCAGCCAAGGGGCGATAGCGGGGGAATACGAGCAGTACTTC	CASSQGAIAGEYEQYF
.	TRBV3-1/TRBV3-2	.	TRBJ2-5	TGTGCCAGCAGCCCTTTCGGGGTCCAGGAGACCCAGTACTTC	CASSPFGVQETQYF